Detailed here is one T cell receptor beta chain. Its antigen remains unidentified. The data belong to a study of blood T cells in healthy people across ages. Study findings and constraints: Estimated diversity, derived from one million T cells, was regarded as an underestimate.

It was with a sample-barcoded 5' primer and a J-beta primer mix that a second PCR of roughly 7 to 12 cycles was run. TCRdb re-derived calls from the 5' RACE reads in MiXCR, one entry per CDR3 protein. The sample carries about 830,000 distinct CDR3 sequences, about 62% recorded once. The receptor was derived from a man younger than 40 in good health. Material for sequencing was blood.

This CDR3 is CASRLGGGQYNEQFF. The CDR3 DNA reads as TGTGCCAGCAGGCTGGGCGGGGGCCAATACAATGAGCAGTTCTTC. This chain links TRBV6-1 with TRBJ2-1; TRBD2 might be the D (7 bases). The germline V and J ends were trimmed by 6 bases and 4 bases, with 16 bases remaining between them. CDR1 and CDR2 from the germline V gene are MNHNS and SASEGT. The CDR3 covers 15 residues.